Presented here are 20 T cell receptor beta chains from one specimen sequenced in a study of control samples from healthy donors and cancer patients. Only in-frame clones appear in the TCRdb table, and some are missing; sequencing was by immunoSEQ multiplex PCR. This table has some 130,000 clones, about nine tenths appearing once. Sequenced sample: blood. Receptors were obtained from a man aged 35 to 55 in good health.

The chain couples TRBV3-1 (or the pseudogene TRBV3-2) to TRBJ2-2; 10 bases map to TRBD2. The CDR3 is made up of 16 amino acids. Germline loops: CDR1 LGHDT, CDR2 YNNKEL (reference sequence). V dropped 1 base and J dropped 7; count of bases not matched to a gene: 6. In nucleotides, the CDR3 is TGTGCCAGCAGCCAAGGTCTAGCGGGGGCAGGCGGGGAGCTGTTTTTT. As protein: CASSQGLAGAGGELFF.

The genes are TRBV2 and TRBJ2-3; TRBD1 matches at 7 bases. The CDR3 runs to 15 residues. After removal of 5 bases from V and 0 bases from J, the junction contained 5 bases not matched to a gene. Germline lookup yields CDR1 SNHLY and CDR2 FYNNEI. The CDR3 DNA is TGTGCCAGCAGTTCCGGGACAGCCAGCACAGATACGCAGTATTTT. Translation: CASSSGTASTDTQYF.

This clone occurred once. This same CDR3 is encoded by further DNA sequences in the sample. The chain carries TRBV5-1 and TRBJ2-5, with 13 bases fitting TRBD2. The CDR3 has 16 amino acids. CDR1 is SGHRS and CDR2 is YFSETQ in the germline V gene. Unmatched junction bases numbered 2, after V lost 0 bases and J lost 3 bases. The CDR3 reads CASSLGTSGGEETQYF. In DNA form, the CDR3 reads TGCGCCAGCAGCTTGGGGACTAGCGGGGGAGAAGAGACCCAGTACTTC.

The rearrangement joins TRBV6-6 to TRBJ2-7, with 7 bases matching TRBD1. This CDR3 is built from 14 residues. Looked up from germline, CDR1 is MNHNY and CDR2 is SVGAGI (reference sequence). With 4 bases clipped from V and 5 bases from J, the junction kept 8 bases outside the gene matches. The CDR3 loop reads CASSLRQGVHEQYF. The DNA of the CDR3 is TGTGCCAGCAGTTTAAGACAGGGCGTTCACGAGCAGTACTTC.

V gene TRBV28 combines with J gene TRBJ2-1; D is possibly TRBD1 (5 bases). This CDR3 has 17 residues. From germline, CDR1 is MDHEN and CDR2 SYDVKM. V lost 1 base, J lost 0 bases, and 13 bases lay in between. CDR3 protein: CASSLFSGQSSYNEQFF. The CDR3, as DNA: TGTGCCAGCAGTTTATTTTCAGGGCAGAGCTCCTACAATGAGCAGTTCTTC.

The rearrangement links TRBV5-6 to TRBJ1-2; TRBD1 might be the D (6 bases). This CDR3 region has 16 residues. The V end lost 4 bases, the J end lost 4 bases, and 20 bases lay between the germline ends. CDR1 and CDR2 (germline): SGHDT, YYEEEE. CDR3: CASSDSPGQMAYGYTF. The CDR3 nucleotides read TGTGCCAGCAGCGACTCTCCGGGACAAATGGCCTATGGCTACACCTTC.

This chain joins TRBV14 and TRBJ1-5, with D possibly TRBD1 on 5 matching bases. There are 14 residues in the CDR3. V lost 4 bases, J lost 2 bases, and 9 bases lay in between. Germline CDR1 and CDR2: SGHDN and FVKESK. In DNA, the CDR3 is TGTGCCAGCAGCCTCCCGGGACGCAATCAGCCCCAGCATTTT. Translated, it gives CASSLPGRNQPQHF.

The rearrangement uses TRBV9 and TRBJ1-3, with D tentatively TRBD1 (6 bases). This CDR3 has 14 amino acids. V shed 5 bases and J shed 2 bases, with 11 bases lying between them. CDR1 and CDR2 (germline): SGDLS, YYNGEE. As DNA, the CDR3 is TGTGCCAGCAGTGCAAACAGGGCTGGAAACACCATATATTTT. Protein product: CASSANRAGNTIYF.

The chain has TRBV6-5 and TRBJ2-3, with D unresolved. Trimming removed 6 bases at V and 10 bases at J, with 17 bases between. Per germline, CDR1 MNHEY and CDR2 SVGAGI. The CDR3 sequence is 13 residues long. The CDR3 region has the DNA TGTGCCAGCAGCCCACAGCAGGCCCTCGCGCAGTATTTT. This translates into CASSPQQALAQYF.

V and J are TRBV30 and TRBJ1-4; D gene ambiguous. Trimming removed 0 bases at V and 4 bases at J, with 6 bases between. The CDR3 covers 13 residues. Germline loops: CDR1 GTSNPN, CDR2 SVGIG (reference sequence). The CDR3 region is CAWSVDGNEKLFF. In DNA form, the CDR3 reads TGTGCCTGGAGTGTGGACGGTAATGAAAAACTGTTTTTT.

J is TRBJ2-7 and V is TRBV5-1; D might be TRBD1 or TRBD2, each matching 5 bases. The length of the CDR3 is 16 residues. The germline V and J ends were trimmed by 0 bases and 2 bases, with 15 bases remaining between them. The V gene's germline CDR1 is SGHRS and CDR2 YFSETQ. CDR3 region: CASSLDIGTSTYEQYF. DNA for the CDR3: TGCGCCAGCAGCTTGGATATCGGGACGTCGACCTACGAGCAGTACTTC.

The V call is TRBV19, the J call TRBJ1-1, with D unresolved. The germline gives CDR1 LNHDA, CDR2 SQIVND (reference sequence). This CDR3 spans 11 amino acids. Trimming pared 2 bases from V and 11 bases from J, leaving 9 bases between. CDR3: CASSILGWAFF. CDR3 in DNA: TGTGCCAGTAGTATACTGGGTTGGGCTTTCTTT.

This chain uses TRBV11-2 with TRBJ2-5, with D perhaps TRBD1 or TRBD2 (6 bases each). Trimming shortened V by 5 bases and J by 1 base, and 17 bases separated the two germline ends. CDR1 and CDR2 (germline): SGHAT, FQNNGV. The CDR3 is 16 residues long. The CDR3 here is CASSATTGGPQETQYF. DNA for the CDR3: TGTGCCAGCAGCGCAACGACAGGAGGGCCCCAAGAGACCCAGTACTTC.

CDR3 protein: CASSPGISNQPQHF. Here the CDR3 DNA reads TGTGCCAGCAGCCCCGGGATTAGCAATCAGCCCCAGCATTTT. The chain recombines TRBV27 with TRBJ1-5; no clear D. The V gene lost 6 bases and the J gene lost 0 bases, with 9 bases spanning the gap. Germline assignment: CDR1 MNHEY and CDR2 SMNVEV (reference sequence). This CDR3 region has 14 residues.

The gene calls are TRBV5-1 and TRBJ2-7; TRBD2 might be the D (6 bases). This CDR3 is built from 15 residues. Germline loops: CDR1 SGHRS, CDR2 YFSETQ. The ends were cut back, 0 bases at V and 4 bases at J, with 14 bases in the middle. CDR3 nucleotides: TGCGCCAGCAGCTTGGCGTCCGGGACTGAATACGAGCAGTACTTC. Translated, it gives CASSLASGTEYEQYF. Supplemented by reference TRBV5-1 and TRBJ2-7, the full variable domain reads KAGVTQTPRYLIKTRGQQVTLSCSPISGHRSVSWYQQTPGQGLQFLFEYFSETQRNKGNFPGRFSGRQFSNSRSEMNVSTLELGDSALYLCASSLASGTEYEQYFGPGTRLTVT.

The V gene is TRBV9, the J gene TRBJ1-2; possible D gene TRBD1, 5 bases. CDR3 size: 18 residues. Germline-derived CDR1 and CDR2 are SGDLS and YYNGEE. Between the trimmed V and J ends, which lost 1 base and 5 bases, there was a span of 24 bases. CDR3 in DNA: TGTGCCAGCAGCGTATATACTAGGGACGGCGCGGGACCTTATGGCTACACCTTC. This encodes CASSVYTRDGAGPYGYTF.

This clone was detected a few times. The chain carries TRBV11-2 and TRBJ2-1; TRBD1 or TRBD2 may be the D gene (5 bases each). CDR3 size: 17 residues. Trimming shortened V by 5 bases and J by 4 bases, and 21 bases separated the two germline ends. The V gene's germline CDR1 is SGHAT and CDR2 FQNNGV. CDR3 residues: CASSHLSRGRMYNEQFF. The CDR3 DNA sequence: TGTGCCAGCAGCCATCTATCTCGGGGACGGATGTACAATGAGCAGTTCTTC.

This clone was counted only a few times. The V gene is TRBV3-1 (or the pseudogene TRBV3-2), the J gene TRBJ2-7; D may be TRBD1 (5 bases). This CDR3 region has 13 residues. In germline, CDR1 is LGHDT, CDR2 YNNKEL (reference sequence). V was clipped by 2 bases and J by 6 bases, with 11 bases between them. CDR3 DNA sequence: TGTGCCAGCAGCCAAATACCCCAGGGCGAGCAGTACTTC. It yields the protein CASSQIPQGEQYF.

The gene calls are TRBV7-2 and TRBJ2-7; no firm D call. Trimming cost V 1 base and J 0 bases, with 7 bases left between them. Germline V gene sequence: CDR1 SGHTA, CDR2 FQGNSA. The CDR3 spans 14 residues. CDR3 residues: CASSLVGPSYEQYF. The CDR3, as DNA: TGTGCCAGCAGCTTAGTAGGCCCCTCCTACGAGCAGTACTTC. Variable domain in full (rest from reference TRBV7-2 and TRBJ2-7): GAGVSQSPSNKVTEKGKDVELRCDPISGHTALYWYRQSLGQGLEFLIYFQGNSAPDKSGLPSDRFSAERTGGSVSTLTIQRTQQEDSAVYLCASSLVGPSYEQYFGPGTRLTVT.

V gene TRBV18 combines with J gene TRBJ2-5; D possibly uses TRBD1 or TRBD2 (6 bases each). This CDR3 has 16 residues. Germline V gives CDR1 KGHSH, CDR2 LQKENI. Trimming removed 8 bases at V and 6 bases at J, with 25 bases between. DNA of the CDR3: TGTGCCAGCGCGCCCCCAGCGGTGCAAGGGGGGCAGACCCAGTACTTC. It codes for CASAPPAVQGGQTQYF.